The TCR beta chain under discussion was sequenced for a study of shared clonotypes between healthy human individuals. V was clipped by 1 base and J by 7 bases, with 14 bases between them. This CDR3 spans 15 amino acids. Germline values: CDR1 LNHDA, CDR2 SQIVND (reference sequence). Produced via immunoSEQ multiplex PCR; TCRdb's table is partial and in-frame only. Among 2 million to 3 million clones listed, 93% were seen once. This chain joins TRBV19 and TRBJ1-5; D not resolved. What was sequenced was naive CD4+ T cells from PBMCs. The subset was: CD45RA+ positively selected. The receptor was isolated from a man in his late teens or twenties in good health. Some clones in this sample may be carry-over from other donors' samples. CDR3 region: CASSIVSGLRQPQHF. The DNA of the CDR3 is TGTGCCAGTAGTATAGTTTCAGGTTTGAGGCAGCCCCAGCATTTT.